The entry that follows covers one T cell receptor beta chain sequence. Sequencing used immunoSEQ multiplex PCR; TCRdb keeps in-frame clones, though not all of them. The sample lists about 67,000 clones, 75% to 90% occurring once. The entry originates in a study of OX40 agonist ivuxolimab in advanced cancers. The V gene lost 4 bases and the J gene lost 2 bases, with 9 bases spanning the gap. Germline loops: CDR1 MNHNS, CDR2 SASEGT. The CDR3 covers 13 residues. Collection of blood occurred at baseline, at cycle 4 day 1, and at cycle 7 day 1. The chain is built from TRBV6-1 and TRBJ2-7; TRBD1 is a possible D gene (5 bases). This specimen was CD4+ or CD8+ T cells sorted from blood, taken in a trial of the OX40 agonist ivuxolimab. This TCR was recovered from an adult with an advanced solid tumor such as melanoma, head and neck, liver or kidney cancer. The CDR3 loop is CASSGQSTYEQYF. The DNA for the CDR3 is TGTGCCAGCAGTGGACAGTCCACCTACGAGCAGTACTTC.